What follows are 31 T cell receptor beta chains derived from one specimen sequenced in a study of neurological immune-mediated disorders. TCRdb itself ran the 5' RACE reads through MiXCR, one entry per CDR3 protein. The repertoire holds tens of thousands of distinct CDR3 sequences, with over 6% as singletons. Specimen: CD4+ T cells from blood. Receptors originate from a woman aged 40 to 50 in good health.

This clonotype was detected ten times or more. This chain uses TRBV9 with TRBJ2-1, with a possible D match to TRBD2 (7 bases). Trimming removed 0 bases at V and 0 bases at J, with 13 bases between. Germline V CDR1 and CDR2: SGDLS, YYNGEE. The CDR3 has 17 residues. This CDR3 is CASSVVGGLISYNEQFF. The CDR3 DNA sequence: TGTGCCAGCAGCGTAGTGGGGGGGCTAATCTCCTACAATGAGCAGTTCTTC.

This clonotype was detected ten times or more. V and J are TRBV12-3 or TRBV12-4 and TRBJ2-3, with TRBD2 matching 7 bases. The trim removed 6 bases at V and 5 bases at J, leaving 8 bases unmatched. This CDR3 contains 14 residues. In DNA, the CDR3 is TGTGCCAGCAGCCCGGGACTATTCATAGATACGCAGTATTTT. Residues: CASSPGLFIDTQYF.

The V gene is TRBV7-9, the J gene TRBJ2-7; D may be TRBD2 (5 bases). V lost 3 bases and J lost 0, with 12 bases in between. Germline CDR1 is SEHNR and CDR2 is FQNEAQ (reference sequence). This CDR3 has 15 residues. For the CDR3, the DNA is TGTGCCAGCAGCTTTGGACGGGGAAGCTCCTACGAGCAGTACTTC. It yields the protein CASSFGRGSSYEQYF.

This clonotype has a count of ten or more. The chain combines TRBV15 with TRBJ2-1; no definite D call. Germline V gene data show CDR1 as LNHNV and CDR2 as YYDKDF (reference sequence). V was shortened by 0 bases and J by 7 bases, with 13 bases between the two germline ends. This CDR3 region has 15 residues. CDR3 sequence reads: CATSRDLVLGNEQFF. The CDR3 bases are TGTGCCACCAGCAGAGATCTAGTCTTGGGGAATGAGCAGTTCTTC.

This clonotype was recorded at least ten times. The rearrangement joins TRBV5-1 to TRBJ2-7; 12 bases are a match to TRBD2. This CDR3 has 19 residues. The germline V gene has CDR1 SGHRS and CDR2 YFSETQ. J gave up 6 bases and V 3 bases, and 19 bases lay outside the gene matches. CDR3 sequence: CASSSERVRLAGVGSEQYF. The CDR3 DNA reads as TGCGCCAGCAGCTCGGAACGAGTGAGACTAGCGGGAGTAGGATCCGAGCAGTACTTC. Combining the CDR3 with reference TRBV5-1 and TRBJ2-7 gives the whole variable domain KAGVTQTPRYLIKTRGQQVTLSCSPISGHRSVSWYQQTPGQGLQFLFEYFSETQRNKGNFPGRFSGRQFSNSRSEMNVSTLELGDSALYLCASSSERVRLAGVGSEQYFGPGTRLTVT.

This clonotype showed up many times. The rearrangement joins TRBV6-1 to TRBJ1-1, with 9 bases fitting TRBD1. Trimming took 4 bases from V and 6 from J; bases not matched to a gene: 9. Germline lookup yields CDR1 MNHNS and CDR2 SASEGT. The CDR3 is made up of 15 amino acids. CDR3 DNA sequence: TGTGCCAGCAGTGTAATGGACAGGGGACAATCTGAAGCTTTCTTT. Translation gives CASSVMDRGQSEAFF.

The table lists this clonotype with many counts. The chain employs TRBV10-2 and TRBJ2-1; TRBD1 matches at 7 bases. The germline gives CDR1 WSHSY, CDR2 SAAADI. J lost 8 bases, V lost 0 bases, and 4 bases had no gene match. The CDR3 runs to 14 residues. The CDR3 nucleotides are TGCGCCAGCAGTGAGTCTGGGACAGATTATGAGCAGTTCTTC. It is translated as CASSESGTDYEQFF.

In this sample, this clonotype turned up many times. The chain combines TRBV5-6 with TRBJ1-2, with 9 nucleotides matching TRBD1. Germline V gives CDR1 SGHDT, CDR2 YYEEEE. J gave up 4 bases and V 4 bases, and 11 bases lay outside the gene matches. The CDR3 covers 16 residues. The CDR3, as DNA: TGTGCCAGCAGCCCCATCGGGACAGGGTTCGTCTATGGCTACACCTTC. This encodes CASSPIGTGFVYGYTF.

In this sample, this clonotype turned up many times. The J gene is TRBJ2-1, the V gene TRBV5-1; D call uncertain. Germline V gene sequence: CDR1 SGHRS, CDR2 YFSETQ. The CDR3 totals 12 residues. V lost 1 base and J 8 bases, leaving 7 bases between the germline ends. CDR3 nucleotides: TGCGCCAGCAGCTTGTCCTCCCATGAGCAGTTCTTC. It yields the protein CASSLSSHEQFF.

The sample holds many counts of this clonotype. The chain employs TRBV6-5 and TRBJ2-1; 10 nucleotides line up with TRBD2. This CDR3 has 15 residues. Germline CDR1 is MNHEY and CDR2 is SVGAGI. V gave up 6 bases and J gave up 6 bases; unmatched junction bases: 8. CDR3 in DNA: TGTGCCAGCAGACTAGGACTAGCGGAATTCAATGAGCAGTTCTTC. Its translation: CASRLGLAEFNEQFF.

This chain connects TRBV6-1 to TRBJ2-2; D is unresolved. V was pared by 2 bases and J by 4 bases, with 11 bases between. Looked up from germline, CDR1 is MNHNS and CDR2 is SASEGT. The CDR3 is made up of 15 amino acids. CDR3 in amino acids: CASSESTDGTGELFF. CDR3 nucleotides: TGTGCCAGCAGTGAATCGACGGACGGCACCGGGGAGCTGTTTTTT.

This clonotype was observed at least ten times. The chain links TRBV24-1 to TRBJ1-5, with a weak D call TRBD1 (6 bases). V lost 7 bases, J lost 7 bases, and 16 bases lay in between. The CDR3 sequence is 14 residues long. Germline values: CDR1 KGHDR, CDR2 SFDVKD. The CDR3 region has the DNA TGTGCCACCAGCGAAACAGGGCCCGAGCAGCCCCAGCATTTT. Its protein product is CATSETGPEQPQHF.

This clonotype occurred a few times. J is TRBJ2-7 and V is TRBV20-1; D may be TRBD1 or TRBD2 (5 bases each). The CDR3 spans 14 residues. The V and J ends lost 6 bases and 3 bases respectively, with 18 bases between them. Germline V gene data show CDR1 as DFQATT and CDR2 as SNEGSKA (reference sequence). Here the CDR3 DNA reads TGCAGTGCCGGCGCGTTGGGACCAAACTACGAGCAGTACTTC. It is translated as CSAGALGPNYEQYF.

This clonotype appeared many times. The chain is built from TRBV20-1 and TRBJ2-3; D possibly matches TRBD1 or TRBD2 (5 bases each). Germline-derived CDR1 and CDR2 are DFQATT and SNEGSKA (reference sequence). The CDR3 has 14 residues. Trimming removed 5 bases from V and 0 bases from J, with 12 bases in between. Here the CDR3 reads CSARDGSSTDTQYF. CDR3 nucleotides: TGCAGTGCTCGGGACGGCTCTAGCACAGATACGCAGTATTTT.

This clonotype was seen many times. This rearrangement joins TRBV5-1 to TRBJ1-2; D is perhaps TRBD1 (5 bases). The ends were cut back, 4 bases at V and 7 bases at J, with 17 bases in the middle. This CDR3 comprises 14 residues. Germline values: CDR1 SGHRS, CDR2 YFSETQ. In DNA, the CDR3 is TGCGCCAGCAGCCCGGGAGAAGGGGCCAGTGGCTACACCTTC. Translated, it gives CASSPGEGASGYTF.

V is TRBV28 and J is TRBJ2-5, with D perhaps given as TRBD1 or TRBD2 (5 bases each). This CDR3 contains 13 residues. The germline CDR1 and CDR2 sequences are MDHEN and SYDVKM. Trimming removed 4 bases from V and 4 bases from J, with 10 bases in between. Written as DNA, the CDR3 is TGTGCCAGCAGTTATAAGGGGAGAGAGACCCAGTACTTC. As protein: CASSYKGRETQYF.

This clonotype was observed at least ten times. This chain uses TRBV5-1 with TRBJ2-5, with TRBD1 identical over 9 bases. V was clipped by 4 bases and J by 5 bases; unmatched bases: 12. CDR1 and CDR2 from the germline V gene are SGHRS and YFSETQ. The CDR3 totals 16 residues. CDR3 sequence: CASSTRDRATSETQYF. The CDR3 DNA reads as TGCGCCAGCAGCACCCGGGACAGGGCCACATCGGAGACCCAGTACTTC.

This clonotype was seen at least ten times. J is TRBJ2-3 and V is TRBV7-2, with 13 bases that match TRBD2. Germline CDR1 is SGHTA and CDR2 is FQGNSA. After removal of 7 bases from V and 9 bases from J, the junction contained 28 bases not matched to a gene. The CDR3 is made up of 21 amino acids. The chain's CDR3 is CASTPEGGLGLAGPTRVTQYF. For the CDR3, the DNA is TGTGCCAGCACCCCCGAAGGGGGGTTGGGACTAGCGGGGCCCACACGGGTGACGCAGTATTTT.

This clonotype was picked up many times. The CDR3 spells CASSLLPGLAAQETQYF. The CDR3 DNA sequence: TGTGCCAGCAGCTTGCTTCCGGGACTAGCAGCCCAAGAGACCCAGTACTTC. The chain joins TRBV11-1 to TRBJ2-5; 9 nucleotides agree with TRBD2. Germline CDR1 SGHAT, CDR2 FQDESV (reference sequence). The CDR3 runs to 17 residues. V shed 3 bases, J shed 1 base, and the junction held 9 bases outside the gene matches.

The table lists this clonotype with many counts. The chain has TRBV7-2 and TRBJ1-5, with D uncertain. Trimming cost V 2 bases and J 7 bases, with 15 bases left between them. Germline V gene sequence: CDR1 SGHTA, CDR2 FQGNSA. CDR3 length: 15 amino acids. The CDR3 nucleotides are TGTGCCAGCAGCTTACGCGGGAAGGTCGGGCAGCCCCAGCATTTT. Residues: CASSLRGKVGQPQHF.

This clonotype was recorded at least ten times. The V and J genes are TRBV5-1 and TRBJ2-1, with TRBD1 matching 7 bases. There are 13 residues in the CDR3. Germline V gene lookup returns CDR1 SGHRS and CDR2 YFSETQ. V dropped 4 bases and J dropped 2; count of bases not matched to a gene: 0. CDR3 nucleotide sequence: TGCGCCAGCAGCACAGGGGCCTACAATGAGCAGTTCTTC. Translation gives CASSTGAYNEQFF.

The rearrangement uses TRBV7-2 and TRBJ2-1, with 13 bases fitting TRBD2. V was clipped by 3 bases and J by 3 bases; unmatched bases: 5. The CDR3 runs 17 residues. Germline CDR1 reads SGHTA; CDR2 reads FQGNSA. Here the CDR3 reads CASSFRWTSGGYNEQFF. CDR3 sequence (DNA): TGTGCCAGCAGCTTCCGTTGGACTAGCGGGGGCTACAATGAGCAGTTCTTC. The variable domain in full, completed from reference TRBV7-2 and TRBJ2-1, reads GAGVSQSPSNKVTEKGKDVELRCDPISGHTALYWYRQSLGQGLEFLIYFQGNSAPDKSGLPSDRFSAERTGGSVSTLTIQRTQQEDSAVYLCASSFRWTSGGYNEQFFGPGTRLTVL.

This clonotype was detected ten times or more. The V call is TRBV5-6, the J call TRBJ2-5, with 7 bases matching TRBD2. This CDR3 has 14 amino acids. J lost 5 bases, V lost 0 bases, and 4 bases had no gene match. Germline V lookup: CDR1 SGHDT, CDR2 YYEEEE. In nucleotides, the CDR3 is TGTGCCAGCAGCTTGGGGACTAGATTTGAGACCCAGTACTTC. This gives the protein CASSLGTRFETQYF.

This clonotype appeared many times. CDR3 protein: CASISGTSGFEQYF. Written as DNA, the CDR3 is TGTGCCAGTATTTCCGGGACTAGCGGGTTCGAGCAGTACTTC. The V and J genes are TRBV6-2 or TRBV6-3 and TRBJ2-7, with 12 bases identical to TRBD2. CDR1 and CDR2 (germline): MNHEY, SVGEGT. Trimming at V came to 9 bases and at J to 6 bases, leaving 9 bases not matched to a gene. This CDR3 is 14 amino acids long.

This clonotype was counted ten times or more. The chain uses TRBV5-1 and TRBJ2-1; D uncertain. The CDR3 covers 15 residues. In germline, CDR1 is SGHRS, CDR2 YFSETQ. V lost 4 bases and J lost 0, with 11 bases in between. In DNA form, the CDR3 reads TGCGCCAGCAGCCTGGAAGCGTACTCCTACAATGAGCAGTTCTTC. Translated, it gives CASSLEAYSYNEQFF.

Many counts were recorded for this clonotype. The chain links TRBV4-3 to TRBJ2-4; possibly TRBD1 for D (6 bases). Germline V gene sequence: CDR1 LGHNA, CDR2 YSLEER. The CDR3 totals 15 residues. V dropped 4 bases and J dropped 0 bases, with 10 bases sitting between them. Here the CDR3 DNA reads TGCGCCAGCAGCCTACAGGGTTTAGCCAAAAACATTCAGTACTTC. It translates to CASSLQGLAKNIQYF.

This clonotype was recorded at least ten times. The J gene is TRBJ2-6, the V gene TRBV3-1; D perhaps matches TRBD1 (5 bases). Trimming shortened V by 5 bases and J by 13 bases, and 15 bases separated the two germline ends. Germline CDR1 and CDR2: LGHDT and YNNKEL (reference sequence). The CDR3 is 13 amino acids. For the CDR3, the DNA is TGTGCCAGCAGCTTAAGGGGAACCGAAGTCCTGACTTTC. It is translated as CASSLRGTEVLTF.

This clonotype was detected many times. The chain is built from TRBV6-5 and TRBJ2-7; D remains ambiguous. The CDR3 length is 13 residues. The ends were cut back, 5 bases at V and 1 base at J, with 9 bases in the middle. CDR1 MNHEY and CDR2 SVGAGI come from the germline V gene. Here the CDR3 reads CASSNAGSYEQYF. The DNA of the CDR3 is TGTGCCAGCAGTAACGCCGGGTCCTACGAGCAGTACTTC.

This clonotype has a count of ten or more. The chain employs TRBV5-1 and TRBJ1-6; D is possibly TRBD1 (6 bases). V lost 6 bases and J 7 bases, leaving 11 bases between the germline ends. CDR1 and CDR2 (germline): SGHRS, YFSETQ. CDR3 length: 13 amino acids. CDR3 region: CASNRDKNSPLHF. CDR3 in DNA: TGCGCCAGCAACAGGGATAAGAATTCACCCCTCCACTTT.

This clonotype was picked up many times. The CDR3 sequence: CASRPRDRNYGYTF. CDR3 nucleotide sequence: TGTGCCAGCAGGCCAAGGGACAGGAACTATGGCTACACCTTC. The gene calls are TRBV28 and TRBJ1-2; TRBD1 matches at 8 bases. Looked up from germline, CDR1 is MDHEN and CDR2 is SYDVKM. V was pared by 6 bases and J by 2 bases, with 5 bases of the junction left unmatched. The CDR3 has 14 amino acids.

This clonotype has at least ten counts. The V call is TRBV20-1, the J call TRBJ1-1; 7 bases line up with TRBD1. Germline CDR1 reads DFQATT; CDR2 reads SNEGSKA (reference sequence). The V and J ends lost 6 bases and 0 bases, in that order; junction bases with no gene match: 7. This CDR3 region has 14 residues. CDR3 residues: CSAAGGQLNTEAFF. DNA of the CDR3: TGCAGTGCAGCAGGGGGACAGTTGAACACTGAAGCTTTCTTT.